This entry describes one T cell receptor (beta chain). The antigen is not known. Thyroid ultrasound and orbital computed tomography, with clinical symptoms and serum thyroxine and TRAb, informed diagnoses. The source of the PBMCs was over 8.5 ml of fresh peripheral blood. The CDR3 has 14 amino acids. V was cut by 5 bases and J by 3 bases, with 14 bases left in between. CDR1 DFQATT and CDR2 SNEGSKA come from the germline V gene (reference sequence). Amplified TCR beta CDR3 regions came from RNA transcripts. The study used the HTBI primer set for a first-round RT-PCR of the TCR CDR3. A single record per CDR3 protein comes from TCRdb applying MiXCR to the multiplex PCR reads. The sample holds 600,000 to 700,000 distinct CDR3 sequences, around 15% seen once. This sample was taken from a study of T cells in Graves' hyperthyroidism and ophthalmopathy. Study-level points and caveats: Most thyroid clonotypes expanded above 0.001 appeared in blood too. Stable hyperthyroidism was told apart from ophthalmopathy by a model built on 13 V-J features.

The sequencing sample was made of blood. This chain connects TRBV20-1 to TRBJ1-5, with D maybe TRBD1 (5 bases). This sequence was found in a woman aged 40 to 50 with Graves' ophthalmopathy. The CDR3 loop is CSAGDREINQPQHF. The CDR3 coding sequence is TGCAGTGCTGGGGACCGTGAGATCAATCAGCCCCAGCATTTT.